The clone carrying this TCR beta chain was counted only a few times. Antigen: not known. The PCR contained 60 Vbeta and 13 Jbeta primers. Clones were sequenced by immunoSEQ multiplex PCR, and TCRdb holds only the in-frame ones, with some missing. The sample records tens of thousands of clones, about 72% being singletons. Trimming removed 0 bases from V and 10 bases from J, with 9 bases in between. Germline V lookup: CDR1 SGHVS, CDR2 FQNEAQ. The CDR3 is 13 residues long. These data are taken from a study of cytomegalovirus exposure and HLA in healthy donors. Study results and limitations: Analysis performed later found 16,951 TCR beta sequences associated with HLA alleles at 0.05 false discovery rate.

This chain links TRBV7-8 with TRBJ1-4; D is ambiguous. Input material: PBMCs. This receptor was taken from a man younger than 45 in good health and CMV-seronegative. In DNA form, the CDR3 reads TGTGCCAGCAGCTTAGCGGAGACTGGAAAACTGTTTTTT. Encoded protein: CASSLAETGKLFF.